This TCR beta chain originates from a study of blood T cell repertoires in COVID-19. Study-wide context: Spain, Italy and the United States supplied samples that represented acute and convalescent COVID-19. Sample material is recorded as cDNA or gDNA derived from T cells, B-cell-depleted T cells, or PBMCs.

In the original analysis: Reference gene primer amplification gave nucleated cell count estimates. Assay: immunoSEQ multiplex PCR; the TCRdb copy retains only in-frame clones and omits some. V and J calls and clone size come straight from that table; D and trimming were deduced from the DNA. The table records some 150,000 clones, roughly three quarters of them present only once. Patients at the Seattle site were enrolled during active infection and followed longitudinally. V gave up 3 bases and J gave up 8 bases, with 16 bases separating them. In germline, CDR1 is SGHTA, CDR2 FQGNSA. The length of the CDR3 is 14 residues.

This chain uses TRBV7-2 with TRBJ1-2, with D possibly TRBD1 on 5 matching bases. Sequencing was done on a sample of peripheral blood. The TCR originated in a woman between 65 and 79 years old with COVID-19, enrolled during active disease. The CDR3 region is CASSFFQGSSGYTF. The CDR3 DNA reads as TGTGCCAGCAGCTTTTTCCAGGGCTCGTCGGGCTACACCTTC.